One and the same sample provided the 14 T cell receptor beta chains below, sequenced in a study of neurological immune-mediated disorders. TCRdb called the 5' RACE reads again in MiXCR, with one record for every CDR3 protein. The sample has some 21,000 distinct CDR3 sequences; approximately 6.6% are singletons. Material for sequencing was CD8+ T cells from blood. All receptors come from a man younger than 35 in good health.

This clonotype was picked up many times. The chain uses TRBV20-1 and TRBJ2-3, with 12 bases identical to TRBD2. The CDR3 runs to 15 residues. The junction had 5 bases not matched to a gene; V was cut back by 1 base and J by 6 bases. Germline CDR1 reads DFQATT; CDR2 reads SNEGSKA (reference sequence). CDR3 nucleotide sequence: TGCAGTGCTAGAGGAGGACTAGCGGGAAGGGATACGCAGTATTTT. Translated: CSARGGLAGRDTQYF.

This clonotype was seen at least ten times. The rearrangement joins TRBV27 to TRBJ1-6; the D gene is possibly TRBD1 (5 bases). The germline gives CDR1 MNHEY, CDR2 SMNVEV (reference sequence). The CDR3 is 14 residues long. Trimming shortened V by 3 bases and J by 5 bases, and 8 bases separated the two germline ends. CDR3 nucleotides: TGTGCCAGCAGTTTGTGGGGGAATAATTCACCCCTCCACTTT. Amino acid sequence: CASSLWGNNSPLHF.

This clonotype has a count of ten or more. The genes are TRBV15 and TRBJ1-2; D is ambiguous. Germline CDR1 LNHNV, CDR2 YYDKDF (reference sequence). The CDR3 consists of 14 residues. The V end was cut by 0 bases, the J end by 6 bases, with 11 bases between. DNA for the CDR3: TGTGCCACCAGCAGAGAGATAGGGCAGGATGGCTACACCTTC. This gives the protein CATSREIGQDGYTF. The whole variable domain, remainder taken from reference TRBV15 and TRBJ1-2, is DAMVIQNPRYQVTQFGKPVTLSCSQTLNHNVMYWYQQKSSQAPKLLFHYYDKDFNNEADTPDNFQSRRPNTSFCFLDIRSPGLGDTAMYLCATSREIGQDGYTFGSGTRLTVV.

This clonotype was counted ten times or more. V usage is TRBV6-6 and J usage is TRBJ2-7; D possibly corresponds to TRBD2 (5 bases). The CDR3 spans 17 residues. The V end was cut by 2 bases, the J end by 2 bases, with 19 bases between. Germline-derived CDR1 and CDR2 are MNHNY and SVGAGI (reference sequence). In DNA form, the CDR3 reads TGTGCCAGCAGTTACGGTCCCCCGTTCGGGGATACCTACGAGCAGTACTTC. Protein: CASSYGPPFGDTYEQYF.

This clonotype has at least ten counts. The chain links TRBV9 to TRBJ1-5; TRBD1 is a possible D gene (6 bases). The ends were cut back, 3 bases at V and 0 bases at J, with 10 bases in the middle. This CDR3 has 15 residues. Germline CDR1 reads SGDLS; CDR2 reads YYNGEE. The CDR3 nucleotides read TGTGCCAGCAGCGAGGGGGGAAATAGCAATCAGCCCCAGCATTTT. The encoded protein is CASSEGGNSNQPQHF. Drawing the rest from reference TRBV9 and TRBJ1-5, the complete variable domain is DSGVTQTPKHLITATGQRVTLRCSPRSGDLSVYWYQQSLDQGLQFLIQYYNGEERAKGNILERFSAQQFPDLHSELNLSSLELGDSALYFCASSEGGNSNQPQHFGDGTRLSIL.

This clonotype came up many times. J is TRBJ1-2 and V is TRBV5-6; no reliable D call. Trimming removed 4 bases from V and 0 bases from J, with 4 bases in between. The germline V gene has CDR1 SGHDT and CDR2 YYEEEE. This CDR3 contains 12 residues. Here the CDR3 DNA reads TGTGCCAGCAGCCTAGCTAACTATGGCTACACCTTC. This gives the protein CASSLANYGYTF.

This clonotype showed up many times. The genes are TRBV6-5 and TRBJ2-7; D may be TRBD2 (5 bases). In germline, CDR1 is MNHEY, CDR2 SVGAGI. This CDR3 comprises 13 residues. The ends were cut back, 6 bases at V and 5 bases at J, with 14 bases in the middle. DNA for the CDR3: TGTGCCAGCAGCCACGACGGGGATAACGAGCAGTACTTC. This codes for CASSHDGDNEQYF.

This clonotype was seen at least ten times. This chain links TRBV12-3 or TRBV12-4 with TRBJ2-7; 9 bases are a match to TRBD1. Trimming took 6 bases from V and 2 from J; bases not matched to a gene: 8. The CDR3 runs to 15 residues. The chain's CDR3 is CASRAPGQGTYEQYF. The CDR3 nucleotides read TGTGCCAGCAGGGCCCCGGGACAGGGTACCTACGAGCAGTACTTC.

This clonotype showed up many times. The V gene is TRBV30, the J gene TRBJ1-1, with D hard to call. Trimming left V 5 bases short and J 0 bases short, with 13 bases between. The CDR3 has 14 residues. The germline V gene has CDR1 GTSNPN and CDR2 SVGIG (reference sequence). Here the CDR3 reads CAWGGSRMNTEAFF. CDR3 nucleotides: TGTGCCTGGGGCGGATCCAGGATGAACACTGAAGCTTTCTTT. Full variable domain (outside the CDR3, taken from reference TRBV30 and TRBJ1-1): SQTIHQWPATLVQPVGSPLSLECTVEGTSNPNLYWYRQAAGRGLQLLFYSVGIGQISSEVPQNLSASRPQDRQFILSSKKLLLSDSGFYLCAWGGSRMNTEAFFGQGTRLTVV.

This clonotype was recorded many times. The V gene is TRBV29-1, the J gene TRBJ1-5; 8 nucleotides line up with TRBD1. The CDR3 is made up of 13 amino acids. Germline CDR1 SQVTM, CDR2 ANQGSEA. Unmatched junction bases numbered 5, after V lost 4 bases and J lost 6 bases. In DNA form, the CDR3 reads TGCAGCGTTGGGACAGGGTGGAGTCAGCCCCAGCATTTT. Translation: CSVGTGWSQPQHF.

This clonotype was detected many times. The rearrangement joins TRBV6-5 to TRBJ2-5; possibly TRBD1 for D (5 bases). The germline gives CDR1 MNHEY, CDR2 SVGAGI. This CDR3 has 15 residues. Trimming removed 4 bases at V and 5 bases at J, with 17 bases between. The CDR3 region has the DNA TGTGCCAGCAGTTCCCGGGCCCCACAGGATGAGACCCAGTACTTC. It is translated as CASSSRAPQDETQYF.

This clonotype was recorded at least ten times. The chain combines TRBV19 with TRBJ1-4; no clear D gene. V shed 5 bases and J shed 8 bases, with 6 bases lying between them. The CDR3 totals 11 residues. Germline V gene data show CDR1 as LNHDA and CDR2 as SQIVND (reference sequence). In nucleotides, the CDR3 is TGTGCCAGTAGTCCCGGCGAAAAACTGTTTTTT. It translates to CASSPGEKLFF.

This clonotype was observed at least ten times. The chain carries TRBV29-1 and TRBJ2-3; D possibly corresponds to TRBD2 (6 bases). This CDR3 spans 11 amino acids. CDR1 and CDR2 from the germline V gene are SQVTM and ANQGSEA. The V end lost 7 bases, the J end lost 5 bases, and 10 bases lay between the germline ends. CDR3 sequence: CSGVGGDTQYF. CDR3 in DNA: TGCAGCGGTGTGGGGGGAGATACGCAGTATTTT.

This clonotype appeared many times. The V call is TRBV14, the J call TRBJ2-2, with TRBD2 matching over 7 bases. With 4 bases clipped from V and 6 bases from J, the junction kept 5 bases outside the gene matches. Germline CDR1 is SGHDN and CDR2 is FVKESK. The CDR3 has 14 residues. CDR3 coding DNA: TGTGCCAGCAGCCCGCGACTAGCTCCCGGGGAGCTGTTTTTT. This translates into CASSPRLAPGELFF.